Listed below are T cell receptor beta chains from one sample, sequenced in a study of PD-1 blockade in classical Hodgkin lymphoma. The method was immunoSEQ multiplex PCR; TCRdb's version includes in-frame clones alone and lacks a portion of them. Found here are fewer than 15,000 clones, about nine tenths of them singletons; the top ten hold less than 20%. Sequenced material: CD8+ T cells from blood, taken before the fourth cycle of nivolumab. These receptors came from a human donor with classical Hodgkin lymphoma. Both conserved end residues are part of each CDR3. Fields, in order: D gene, J gene, clone size, V gene, CDR3 protein, CDR3 DNA. The D gene is left open where the match is weak. Clone size is stated in some rows and not others, as once, few, many or a class when expanded.

d_call: TRBD1; j_call: TRBJ2-7; clone_size: large; v_call: TRBV27; cdr3_aa: CASSLSDRSYEQYF; cdr3_nt: TGTGCCAGCAGTTTGTCGGACAGGTCCTACGAGCAGTACTTC
d_call: .; j_call: TRBJ1-3; clone_size: .; v_call: TRBV6-6; cdr3_aa: CASSGGGVWAGNTIYF; cdr3_nt: TGTGCCAGCAGTGGGGGTGGGGTTTGGGCTGGAAACACCATATATTTT
d_call: .; j_call: TRBJ2-7; clone_size: .; v_call: TRBV5-6; cdr3_aa: CASSLANGYEQYF; cdr3_nt: TGTGCCAGCAGCTTGGCGAACGGCTACGAGCAGTACTTC
d_call: TRBD1; j_call: TRBJ1-3; clone_size: .; v_call: TRBV11-2; cdr3_aa: CASTGGIVGNTIYF; cdr3_nt: TGTGCCAGCACAGGGGGTATTGTTGGAAACACCATATATTTT
d_call: .; j_call: TRBJ2-2; clone_size: .; v_call: TRBV5-4; cdr3_aa: CASSFPDMNTGELFF; cdr3_nt: TGTGCCAGCAGCTTTCCTGATATGAACACCGGGGAGCTGTTTTTT
d_call: .; j_call: TRBJ2-3; clone_size: .; v_call: TRBV6-1; cdr3_aa: CASSEATWGDTQYF; cdr3_nt: TGTGCCAGCAGTGAAGCAACATGGGGAGATACGCAGTATTTT
d_call: TRBD1; j_call: TRBJ1-1; clone_size: once; v_call: TRBV7-8; cdr3_aa: CASSLGGQSWEAFF; cdr3_nt: TGTGCCAGCAGCTTAGGGGGACAGTCCTGGGAAGCTTTCTTT
d_call: .; j_call: TRBJ2-3; clone_size: .; v_call: TRBV7-9; cdr3_aa: CASSHNRVNLDTQYF; cdr3_nt: TGTGCCAGCAGCCACAACAGGGTAAACCTAGATACGCAGTATTTT
d_call: TRBD1; j_call: TRBJ2-7; clone_size: once; v_call: TRBV28; cdr3_aa: CASRITGAYEQYF; cdr3_nt: TGTGCCAGCAGAATTACAGGGGCCTACGAGCAGTACTTC
d_call: .; j_call: TRBJ2-7; clone_size: .; v_call: TRBV7-9; cdr3_aa: CASRPNGRDEQYF; cdr3_nt: TGTGCCAGCAGACCCAACGGACGCGACGAGCAGTACTTC
d_call: .; j_call: TRBJ2-2; clone_size: .; v_call: TRBV30; cdr3_aa: CAWSVSGRGTGELFF; cdr3_nt: TGTGCCTGGAGTGTATCCGGGAGAGGAACCGGGGAGCTGTTTTTT